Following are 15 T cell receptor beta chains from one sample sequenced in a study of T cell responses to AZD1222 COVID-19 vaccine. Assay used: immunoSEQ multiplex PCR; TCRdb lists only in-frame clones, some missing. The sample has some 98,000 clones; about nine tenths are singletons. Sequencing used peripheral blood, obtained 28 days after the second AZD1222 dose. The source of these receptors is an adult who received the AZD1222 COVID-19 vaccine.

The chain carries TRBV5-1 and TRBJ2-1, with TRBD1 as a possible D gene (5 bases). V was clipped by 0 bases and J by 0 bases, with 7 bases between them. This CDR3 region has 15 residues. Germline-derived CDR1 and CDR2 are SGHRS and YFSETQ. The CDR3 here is CASSLGQSSYNEQFF. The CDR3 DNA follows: TGCGCCAGCAGCTTGGGACAGAGCTCCTACAATGAGCAGTTCTTC.

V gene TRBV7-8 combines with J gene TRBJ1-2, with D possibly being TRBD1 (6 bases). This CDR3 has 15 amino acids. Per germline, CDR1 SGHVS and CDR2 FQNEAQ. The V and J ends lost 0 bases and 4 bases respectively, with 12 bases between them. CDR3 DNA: TGTGCCAGCAGCTTAGCTTTAGGGGGGAGCTATGGCTACACCTTC. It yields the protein CASSLALGGSYGYTF.

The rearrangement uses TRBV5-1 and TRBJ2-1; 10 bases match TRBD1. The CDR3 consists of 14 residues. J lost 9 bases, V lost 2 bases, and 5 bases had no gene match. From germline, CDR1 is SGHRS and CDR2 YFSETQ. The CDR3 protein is CASSFGTGVIEQFF. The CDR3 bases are TGCGCCAGCAGCTTTGGGACAGGGGTTATTGAGCAGTTCTTC. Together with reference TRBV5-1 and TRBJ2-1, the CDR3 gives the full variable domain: KAGVTQTPRYLIKTRGQQVTLSCSPISGHRSVSWYQQTPGQGLQFLFEYFSETQRNKGNFPGRFSGRQFSNSRSEMNVSTLELGDSALYLCASSFGTGVIEQFFGPGTRLTVL.

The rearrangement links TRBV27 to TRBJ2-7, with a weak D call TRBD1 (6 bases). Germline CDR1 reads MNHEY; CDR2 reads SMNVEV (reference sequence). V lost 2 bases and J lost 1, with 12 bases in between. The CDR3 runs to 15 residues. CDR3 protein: CASSLGNRVSYEQYF. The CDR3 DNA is TGTGCCAGCAGTTTAGGGAACAGGGTTTCCTACGAGCAGTACTTC.

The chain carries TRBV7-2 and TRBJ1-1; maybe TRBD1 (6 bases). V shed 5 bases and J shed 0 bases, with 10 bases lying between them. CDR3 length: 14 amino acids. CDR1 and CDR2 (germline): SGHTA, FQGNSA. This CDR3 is CASSLQGMNTEAFF. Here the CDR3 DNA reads TGTGCCAGCAGCCTACAGGGTATGAACACTGAAGCTTTCTTT.

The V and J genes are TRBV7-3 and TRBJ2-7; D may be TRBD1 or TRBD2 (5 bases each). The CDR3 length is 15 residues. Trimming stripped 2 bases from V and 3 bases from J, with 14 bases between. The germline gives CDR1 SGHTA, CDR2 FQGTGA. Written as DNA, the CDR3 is TGTGCCAGCAGCTTAGAGGGGCCCATCGTCTACGAGCAGTACTTC. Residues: CASSLEGPIVYEQYF.

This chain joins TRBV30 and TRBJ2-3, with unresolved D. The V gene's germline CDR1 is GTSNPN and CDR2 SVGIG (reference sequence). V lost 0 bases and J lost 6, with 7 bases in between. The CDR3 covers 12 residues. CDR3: CAWSVRMDTQYF. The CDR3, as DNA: TGTGCCTGGAGTGTACGGATGGATACGCAGTATTTT.

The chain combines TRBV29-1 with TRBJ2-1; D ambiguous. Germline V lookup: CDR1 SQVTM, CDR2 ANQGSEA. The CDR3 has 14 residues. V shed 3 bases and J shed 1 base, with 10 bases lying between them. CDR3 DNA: TGCAGCGTTGACCAGCGTGGGTCCTACAATGAGCAGTTCTTC. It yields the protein CSVDQRGSYNEQFF.

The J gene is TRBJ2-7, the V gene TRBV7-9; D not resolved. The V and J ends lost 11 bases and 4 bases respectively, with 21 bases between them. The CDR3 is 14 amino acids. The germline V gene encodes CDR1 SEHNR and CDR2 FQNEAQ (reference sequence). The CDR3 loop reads CAAAPTWAPYEQYF. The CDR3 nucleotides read TGTGCCGCCGCACCCACTTGGGCGCCATACGAGCAGTACTTC. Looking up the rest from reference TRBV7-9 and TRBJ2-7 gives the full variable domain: DTGVSQNPRHKITKRGQNVTFRCDPISEHNRLYWYRQTLGQGPEFLTYFQNEAQLEKSRLLSDRFSAERPKGSFSTLEIQRTEQGDSAMYLCAAAPTWAPYEQYFGPGTRLTVT.

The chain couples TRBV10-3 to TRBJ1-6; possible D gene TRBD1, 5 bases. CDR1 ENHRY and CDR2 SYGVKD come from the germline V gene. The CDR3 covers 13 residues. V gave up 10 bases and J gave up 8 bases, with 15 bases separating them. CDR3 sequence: CATLGTWDSPLHF. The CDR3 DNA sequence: TGTGCCACCCTAGGGACCTGGGATTCACCCCTCCACTTT.

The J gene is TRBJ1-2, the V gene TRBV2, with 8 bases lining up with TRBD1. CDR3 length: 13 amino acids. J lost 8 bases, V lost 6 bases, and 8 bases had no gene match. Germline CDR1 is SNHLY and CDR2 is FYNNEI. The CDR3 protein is CASSGQGAGGYTF. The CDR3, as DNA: TGTGCCAGCAGCGGACAGGGAGCGGGAGGCTACACCTTC.

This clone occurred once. CDR3 coding DNA: TGTGCCACACGGACAGTCGGGGGCTACACCTTC. Translated, it gives CATRTVGGYTF. This chain uses TRBV28 with TRBJ1-2; D perhaps matches TRBD1 (6 bases). The V gene's germline CDR1 is MDHEN and CDR2 SYDVKM. V was clipped by 10 bases and J by 8 bases, with 14 bases between them. The CDR3 is 11 residues long.

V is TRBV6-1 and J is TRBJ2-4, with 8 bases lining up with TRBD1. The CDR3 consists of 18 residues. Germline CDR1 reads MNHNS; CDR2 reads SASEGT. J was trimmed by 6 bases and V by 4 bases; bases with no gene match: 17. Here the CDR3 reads CASSVGWQGALGGNIQYF. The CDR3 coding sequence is TGTGCCAGCAGTGTTGGGTGGCAGGGGGCCCTAGGGGGAAACATTCAGTACTTC.

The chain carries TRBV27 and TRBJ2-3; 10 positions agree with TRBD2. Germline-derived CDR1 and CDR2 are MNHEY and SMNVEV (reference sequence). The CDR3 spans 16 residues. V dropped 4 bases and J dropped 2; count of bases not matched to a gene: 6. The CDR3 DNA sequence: TGTGCCAGCAGTTCATTAGCGGGAGGCTTCACAGATACGCAGTATTTT. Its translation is CASSSLAGGFTDTQYF.

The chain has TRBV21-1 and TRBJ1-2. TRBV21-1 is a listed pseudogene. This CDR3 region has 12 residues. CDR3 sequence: CASSRARDGYTF. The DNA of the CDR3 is TGTGCCAGCAGCAGAGCCCGGGACGGCTACACCTTC.